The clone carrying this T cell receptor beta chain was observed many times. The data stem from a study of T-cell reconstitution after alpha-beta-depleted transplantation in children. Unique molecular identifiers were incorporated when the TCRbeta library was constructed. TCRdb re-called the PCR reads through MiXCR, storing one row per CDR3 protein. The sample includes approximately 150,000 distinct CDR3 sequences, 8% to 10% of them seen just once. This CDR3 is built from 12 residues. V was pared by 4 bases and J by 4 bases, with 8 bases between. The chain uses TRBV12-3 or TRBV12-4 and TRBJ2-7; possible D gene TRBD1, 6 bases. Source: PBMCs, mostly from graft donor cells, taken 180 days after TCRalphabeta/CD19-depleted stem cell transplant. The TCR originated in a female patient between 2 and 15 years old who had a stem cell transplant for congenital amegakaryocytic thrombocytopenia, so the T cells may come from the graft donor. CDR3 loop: CASSSRGYEQYF. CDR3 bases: TGTGCCAGCAGTTCCAGGGGTTACGAGCAGTACTTC.